One and the same sample provided the 21 T cell receptor beta chains below, sequenced in a study of T-cell memory formation after mild COVID-19. TCRdb passed the 5' RACE reads through MiXCR, listing each CDR3 protein once. The profile covers 40,000 to 60,000 distinct CDR3 sequences, with about 28% appearing a single time and 40% to 50% taken by the ten largest. Input material: PBMCs or a T cell subset sorted from them (not recorded which). All receptors come from a man younger than 30 who had mild COVID-19 (a few samples of this study predate the infection). Cell type and time point are not known.

This clonotype was detected a few times. The chain links TRBV7-3 to TRBJ2-2; D is undetermined. Germline CDR1 and CDR2: SGHTA and FQGTGA. The V end was cut by 3 bases, the J end by 5 bases, with 7 bases between. CDR3 length equals 13 residues. Here the CDR3 reads CASSFGETGELFF. As DNA, the CDR3 is TGTGCCAGCAGCTTTGGGGAAACCGGGGAGCTGTTTTTT.

This clonotype was seen a handful of times. The chain couples TRBV28 to TRBJ2-7; D gene uncertain. The CDR3 contains 14 residues. Trimming removed 6 bases at V and 4 bases at J, with 16 bases between. Germline V gives CDR1 MDHEN, CDR2 SYDVKM. The CDR3 sequence is CASRTAGIVYEQYF. The DNA for the CDR3 is TGTGCCAGCAGAACGGCTGGGATTGTGTACGAGCAGTACTTC. Full variable domain (rest looked up from reference TRBV28 and TRBJ2-7): DVKVTQSSRYLVKRTGEKVFLECVQDMDHENMFWYRQDPGLGLRLIYFSYDVKMKEKGDIPEGYSVSREKKERFSLILESASTNQTSMYLCASRTAGIVYEQYFGPGTRLTVT.

This chain uses TRBV6-2 or TRBV6-3 with TRBJ1-2; D possibly corresponds to TRBD1 (6 bases). CDR3 length: 14 amino acids. The V end was cut by 7 bases, the J end by 3 bases, with 15 bases between. The germline V gene has CDR1 MNHEY and CDR2 SVGEGT. The CDR3 here is CASIEEQGYYGYTF. As DNA, the CDR3 is TGTGCCAGCATTGAGGAACAGGGATACTATGGCTACACCTTC.

The rearrangement links TRBV12-3 or TRBV12-4 to TRBJ1-5; D is perhaps TRBD1 (5 bases). This CDR3 comprises 15 residues. Trimming cost V 1 base and J 3 bases, with 10 bases left between them. This chain's CDR3 is CASSLVLQDNQPQHF. CDR3 nucleotides: TGTGCCAGCAGTTTAGTTCTACAGGACAATCAGCCCCAGCATTTT.

This clonotype was counted between two and nine times. At one end, the junction sequence differs from germline, possibly due to a read error. The gene calls are TRBV7-9 and TRBJ2-5, with D maybe TRBD2 (6 bases). The CDR3 has 13 amino acids. The germline V gene encodes CDR1 SEHNR and CDR2 FQNEAQ (reference sequence). CDR3 in DNA: TGTGCCAGCAGCGTAGCGGACCAAGAGACCCAGTACTTC. Protein: CASSVADQETQYF.

This chain connects TRBV12-3 or TRBV12-4 to TRBJ1-5; 7 bases map to TRBD1. The CDR3 is 15 residues long. J was trimmed by 6 bases and V by 6 bases; bases with no gene match: 11. This CDR3 reads CASRRETGDTQPQHF. In nucleotides, the CDR3 is TGTGCCAGCAGGCGGGAAACAGGGGATACTCAGCCCCAGCATTTT.

This clonotype appeared a few times. The chain is built from TRBV10-3 and TRBJ1-2; 7 bases match TRBD1. This CDR3 has 16 residues. J lost 5 bases, V lost 11 bases, and 20 bases had no gene match. Germline V gene lookup returns CDR1 ENHRY and CDR2 SYGVKD. The CDR3 DNA follows: TGTGCCGTACGACAGGGCCGACGCGTCTACTTTTATGGCTACACCTTC. Protein: CAVRQGRRVYFYGYTF.

The V and J genes are TRBV7-2 and TRBJ2-7; perhaps D is TRBD1 or TRBD2 (5 bases each). The V and J ends lost 1 base and 5 bases respectively, with 9 bases between them. The CDR3 extends over 13 amino acids. Germline CDR1 and CDR2: SGHTA and FQGNSA. CDR3 nucleotides: TGTGCCAGCAGCTTAGAAAGGGGACACGAGCAGTACTTC. It codes for CASSLERGHEQYF.

The gene calls are TRBV5-5 and TRBJ1-5; D is unclear. The CDR3 length is 14 residues. Germline-derived CDR1 and CDR2 are SGHKS and YYEKEE (reference sequence). Trimming left V 0 bases short and J 0 bases short, with 4 bases between. CDR3: CASSLGSSNQPQHF. CDR3 nucleotide sequence: TGTGCCAGCAGCTTGGGTAGTAGCAATCAGCCCCAGCATTTT.

This chain links TRBV19 with TRBJ1-3; D uncertain. V was cut by 3 bases and J by 2 bases, with 8 bases left in between. The germline V gene has CDR1 LNHDA and CDR2 SQIVND (reference sequence). CDR3 size: 14 residues. As DNA, the CDR3 is TGTGCCAGTAGTATCGGAGGCCCTGGAAACACCATATATTTT. It yields the protein CASSIGGPGNTIYF.

In this sample, this clonotype turned up a few times. The gene calls are TRBV6-5 and TRBJ1-1; D remains ambiguous. The CDR3 runs to 16 residues. CDR1 and CDR2 from the germline V gene are MNHEY and SVGAGI. The V end was cut by 5 bases, the J end by 1 base, with 17 bases between. The DNA of the CDR3 is TGTGCCAGCAGTCTTTCTCCACCCTGGAGGAACACTGAAGCTTTCTTT. Encoded protein: CASSLSPPWRNTEAFF.

The chain has TRBV19 and TRBJ1-2, with TRBD1 as a possible D gene (6 bases). This CDR3 spans 14 amino acids. Germline V gene lookup returns CDR1 LNHDA and CDR2 SQIVND (reference sequence). The germline V and J ends were trimmed by 7 bases and 0 bases, with 12 bases remaining between them. CDR3 region: CASTWDKTNYGYTF. For the CDR3, the DNA is TGTGCCAGTACCTGGGACAAGACTAACTATGGCTACACCTTC. The full variable domain, its missing parts supplied by reference TRBV19 and TRBJ1-2, is DGGITQSPKYLFRKEGQNVTLSCEQNLNHDAMYWYRQDPGQGLRLIYYSQIVNDFQKGDIAEGYSVSREKKESFPLTVTSAQKNPTAFYLCASTWDKTNYGYTFGSGTRLTVV.

This clonotype was found many times. This chain links TRBV6-5 with TRBJ2-2, with 11 bases identical to TRBD1. Germline trimming cut 6 bases from V and 3 bases from J; bases unmatched to any gene: 6. Germline V gives CDR1 MNHEY, CDR2 SVGAGI. This CDR3 comprises 16 residues. The CDR3 here is CASRGDRGRYTGELFF. Written as DNA, the CDR3 is TGTGCCAGCAGGGGGGACAGGGGGAGGTACACCGGGGAGCTGTTTTTT.

The chain employs TRBV7-8 and TRBJ2-5; D gene uncertain. This CDR3 region has 15 residues. Germline lookup yields CDR1 SGHVS and CDR2 FQNEAQ. Trimming took 5 bases from V and 0 from J, leaving 13 bases between them. The CDR3 DNA reads TGTGCCAGCAGCCGAATTACTTCGTACCAAGAGACCCAGTACTTC. Translating it yields CASSRITSYQETQYF.

This sequence joins TRBV12-3 or TRBV12-4 and TRBJ2-7; TRBD2 agrees at 9 bases. This CDR3 is built from 17 residues. Trimming took 5 bases from V and 5 from J; bases not matched to a gene: 16. CDR3 coding DNA: TGTGCCAGCAGTGGGAAGTGGTTAGCGGGGGAATCCCACGAGCAGTACTTC. Amino acid sequence: CASSGKWLAGESHEQYF.

This clonotype was seen just once. The gene calls are TRBV4-1 and TRBJ2-4, with 8 bases that match TRBD1. V shed 0 bases, J shed 1 base, and the junction held 11 bases outside the gene matches. Germline loops: CDR1 MGHRA, CDR2 YSYEKL. This CDR3 region has 19 residues. The CDR3: CASSQDPVDRVNAKNIQYF. CDR3 bases: TGCGCCAGCAGCCAAGATCCCGTGGACAGGGTTAACGCCAAAAACATTCAGTACTTC.

The table lists this clonotype with a few counts. The chain uses TRBV7-8 and TRBJ2-1, with 10 bases identical to TRBD2. The germline V gene encodes CDR1 SGHVS and CDR2 FQNEAQ. CDR3 length: 17 amino acids. Trimming removed 1 base from V and 2 bases from J; junction bases left unmatched: 5. Here the CDR3 DNA reads TGTGCCAGCAGCTTAGTGGCTAGCGGGGGACCCTACAATGAGCAGTTCTTC. It encodes CASSLVASGGPYNEQFF.

This clonotype was seen more than once but under ten times. The chain has TRBV7-6 and TRBJ1-1; a possible D gene is TRBD1 (5 bases). The germline V gene has CDR1 SGHVS and CDR2 FNYEAQ. The germline V and J ends were trimmed by 0 bases and 11 bases, with 16 bases remaining between them. The CDR3 runs 14 residues. CDR3 DNA sequence: TGTGCCAGCAGCTTAGCGCAGGAGGGGCCCAAGGCTTTCTTT. It yields the protein CASSLAQEGPKAFF.

V and J are TRBV5-1 and TRBJ2-1, with 13 nucleotides matching TRBD2. The CDR3 sequence is 17 residues long. The germline CDR1 and CDR2 sequences are SGHRS and YFSETQ. The junction had 12 bases not matched to a gene; V was cut back by 4 bases and J by 8 bases. CDR3 DNA: TGCGCCAGCAGCCGAGAGGTACTAGCGGGGGGGCCCGATGAGCAGTTCTTC. Amino acids: CASSREVLAGGPDEQFF. The full variable domain, with the rest looked up from reference TRBV5-1 and TRBJ2-1, is KAGVTQTPRYLIKTRGQQVTLSCSPISGHRSVSWYQQTPGQGLQFLFEYFSETQRNKGNFPGRFSGRQFSNSRSEMNVSTLELGDSALYLCASSREVLAGGPDEQFFGPGTRLTVL.

The chain links TRBV4-3 to TRBJ1-1; 9 bases agree with TRBD1. Trimming removed 0 bases from V and 12 bases from J; junction bases left unmatched: 8. Per germline, CDR1 LGHNA and CDR2 YSLEER. The CDR3 contains 14 residues. The CDR3 DNA sequence: TGCGCCAGCAGCCAAGATGGGGGACAGGGAGGGCCTTTCTTT. This sequence encodes CASSQDGGQGGPFF.

CDR3 in DNA: TGTGCCAGCAGGGACACCGTGGATGAGCAGTTCTTC. Translation: CASRDTVDEQFF. J is TRBJ2-1 and V is TRBV2; a weak D match, TRBD1 (5 bases). The V gene lost 6 bases and the J gene lost 8 bases, with 11 bases spanning the gap. CDR3 size: 12 residues. CDR1 and CDR2 from the germline V gene are SNHLY and FYNNEI.